Shown below are 8 T cell receptor beta chains from a single sample sequenced in a study of shared clonotypes between healthy human individuals. Generated by immunoSEQ multiplex PCR, the TCRdb table keeps only in-frame clones and is missing some. The sample carries some 580,000 clones, roughly 98% recorded once. Naive CD8 isolation took CD45RO-negative cells positively selected for CCR7 and excluded terminally differentiated effector memory CD45RA+ cells. Sequencing used naive CD8+ T cells sorted from blood. These receptors came from a man aged 25-40 years in good health.

The J gene is TRBJ2-7, the V gene TRBV7-6, with D perhaps TRBD2 (7 bases). There are 15 residues in the CDR3. Germline CDR1 reads SGHVS; CDR2 reads FNYEAQ. The ends were cut back, 1 base at V and 5 bases at J, with 15 bases in the middle. CDR3 region: CASSLVGGPGNEQYF. The CDR3 region has the DNA TGTGCCAGCAGCTTAGTCGGGGGGCCTGGAAACGAGCAGTACTTC.

This chain uses TRBV7-9 with TRBJ2-5; 7 bases map to TRBD1. CDR3 length equals 13 residues. Germline trimming cut 5 bases from V and 13 bases from J; bases unmatched to any gene: 13. Germline V CDR1 and CDR2: SEHNR, FQNEAQ (reference sequence). CDR3 sequence (DNA): TGTGCCAGCAGCGAGACAGGGCCCCCTACTTCGTACTTC. Its translation: CASSETGPPTSYF.

The chain recombines TRBV2 with TRBJ2-7, with TRBD2 identical over 11 bases. Unmatched junction bases numbered 15, after V lost 5 bases and J lost 0 bases. Germline loops: CDR1 SNHLY, CDR2 FYNNEI. This CDR3 is 19 amino acids long. CDR3: CASSHTTSGMTRSSYEQYF. The CDR3 DNA is TGTGCCAGCAGTCACACGACTAGCGGGATGACAAGGAGCTCCTACGAGCAGTACTTC.

The rearrangement joins TRBV6-1 to TRBJ2-1, with D hard to call. The V gene's germline CDR1 is MNHNS and CDR2 SASEGT. The CDR3 totals 12 residues. The CDR3 loop is CALIQSYNEQFF. The CDR3 DNA sequence: TGTGCTCTTATACAGTCCTACAATGAGCAGTTCTTC.

V and J are TRBV28 and TRBJ2-1, with 7 bases that match TRBD2. The J segment lost 7 bases and the V segment lost 1 base, leaving 7 bases of the junction unmatched. Germline loops: CDR1 MDHEN, CDR2 SYDVKM. The CDR3 is 15 amino acids. The CDR3 nucleotides read TGTGCCAGCAGTTTATTTGGCGGGAGTGGAAATGAGCAGTTCTTC. It translates to CASSLFGGSGNEQFF.

This chain links TRBV4-3 with TRBJ1-5, with 10 bases identical to TRBD1. From germline, CDR1 is LGHNA and CDR2 YSLEER. The V and J ends lost 0 bases and 0 bases, in that order; junction bases with no gene match: 5. CDR3 size: 18 residues. CDR3 sequence (DNA): TGCGCCAGCAGCCAAGATTTGGGACAGGGGAATAGCAATCAGCCCCAGCATTTT. As protein: CASSQDLGQGNSNQPQHF.

This chain's CDR3 is CASRGLVVEKLFF. The CDR3 nucleotides read TGTGCCAGCAGGGGGCTCGTGGTTGAAAAACTGTTTTTT. V and J are TRBV11-2 and TRBJ1-4; a weak D match, TRBD1 (5 bases). This CDR3 has 13 residues. V was shortened by 6 bases and J by 7 bases, with 12 bases between the two germline ends. Germline V CDR1 and CDR2: SGHAT, FQNNGV.

J is TRBJ2-5 and V is TRBV29-1; no reliable D call. The V gene lost 3 bases and the J gene lost 3 bases, with 8 bases spanning the gap. This CDR3 is built from 12 residues. Per the germline V gene, CDR1 is SQVTM and CDR2 is ANQGSEA. Written as DNA, the CDR3 is TGCAGCGTTGAGCCAGCAGAAGAGACCCAGTACTTC. This codes for CSVEPAEETQYF.